The clone carrying this TCR beta chain was seen ten or more times. The antigen is undetermined. This CDR3 spans 13 amino acids. Germline-derived CDR1 and CDR2 are SGHTA and FQGNSA. Deletions cut 7 bases from V and 3 bases from J, with 12 bases between. The entry originates in a study of beta chain features in type 1 diabetes. Study-wide findings and caveats: The study found that naive, central memory and Treg TCRB repertoires appeared more similar in patients than in healthy donors. TCRB CDR3 length was moderately but significantly reduced in all four CD4+ subsets of Type 1 diabetes patients. The question of HLA type influencing TCRB rearrangement was one that remained unresolved here.

About 110 mL of blood, on average, came from one heparinised draw per donor. Investigators reverse transcribed all isolated RNA, so they sequenced expressed TCRB transcripts. The method was immunoSEQ multiplex PCR; TCRdb's version includes in-frame clones alone and lacks a portion of them. The sample consists of around 300,000 clones, about 8.5% of them appearing once. The chain couples TRBV7-2 to TRBJ1-2; no reliable D call. The clonotype comes from a woman between 18 and 30 years old in good health. The sequencing sample was made of central memory CD4+ T cells from blood. The CDR3 sequence is CASKVTDDYGYTF. The CDR3 DNA follows: TGTGCCAGCAAAGTAACGGACGACTATGGCTACACCTTC.